One sample yielded the 31 T cell receptor beta chains listed below, sequenced in a study of T cell repertoires in cytomegalovirus infection. TCRdb reprocessed the reads via MiXCR and lists one record per CDR3 protein. This table has 510,000 or so distinct CDR3 sequences, approximately 25% appearing once. Sequencing used PBMCs. All receptors come from a human donor in good health (CMV status not recorded). Some clones in this sample may be carry-over from other donors' samples.

This clonotype was counted a few times. This sequence joins TRBV5-6 and TRBJ2-1, with 10 bases identical to TRBD2. The CDR3 loop spans 18 amino acids. The ends lost 0 bases at V and 0 bases at J; junction bases unmatched: 6. Germline lookup yields CDR1 SGHDT and CDR2 YYEEEE. In nucleotides, the CDR3 is TGTGCCAGCAGCTTGGAAGGGCCTAGCGGGAGCTCCTACAATGAGCAGTTCTTC. As protein: CASSLEGPSGSSYNEQFF.

This clonotype appeared many times. V is TRBV7-2 and J is TRBJ1-2; a possible D gene is TRBD1 (6 bases). The CDR3 runs 14 residues. V lost 5 bases and J lost 5, with 15 bases in between. Germline loops: CDR1 SGHTA, CDR2 FQGNSA. The CDR3 nucleotides read TGTGCCAGCAGCGGCTCCGGGACATCTTATGGCTACACCTTC. It encodes CASSGSGTSYGYTF.

The rearrangement links TRBV7-9 to TRBJ1-3; D remains ambiguous. This CDR3 comprises 18 residues. Germline values: CDR1 SEHNR, CDR2 FQNEAQ (reference sequence). V lost 6 bases, J lost 2 bases, and 23 bases lay in between. The CDR3 loop reads CASRLTDVGSRAGNTIYF. For the CDR3, the DNA is TGTGCCAGCAGACTAACCGATGTCGGGTCTCGGGCTGGAAACACCATATATTTT.

This chain links TRBV7-1 with TRBJ2-2; no firm D call. TRBV7-1 is treated as an ORF (open reading frame) with a function not yet certain. Trimming removed 7 bases from V and 7 bases from J, with 10 bases in between. The CDR3 is made up of 12 amino acids. The chain's CDR3 is CASTEELGELFF. In DNA, the CDR3 is TGTGCCAGCACCGAGGAACTCGGGGAGCTGTTTTTT.

Only a few counts were recorded for this clonotype. The V call is TRBV20-1, the J call TRBJ2-1; D is undetermined. V was pared by 4 bases and J by 3 bases, with 13 bases between. CDR1 is DFQATT and CDR2 is SNEGSKA in the germline V gene (reference sequence). The CDR3 runs to 14 residues. The CDR3 DNA follows: TGCAGTGCTAAGGGCTACGTAATCTACAATGAGCAGTTCTTC. Protein product: CSAKGYVIYNEQFF.

This clonotype was recorded a few times. This chain joins TRBV20-1 and TRBJ2-1; D is perhaps TRBD1 or TRBD2 (5 bases each). This CDR3 has 13 amino acids. From germline, CDR1 is DFQATT and CDR2 SNEGSKA (reference sequence). V was pared by 4 bases and J by 4 bases, with 11 bases between. The CDR3 coding sequence is TGCAGTGCTACTCGGGACCTGTACAATGAGCAGTTCTTC. Translated, it gives CSATRDLYNEQFF.

This clonotype was detected only a few times. The CDR3 DNA sequence: TGTGCCAGCAGCTTAGATTACGGCCCTACAGGGGAGCAGTACGTC. It encodes CASSLDYGPTGEQYV. The chain couples TRBV11-2 to TRBJ2-7; D may be TRBD1 (6 bases). The CDR3 is 15 residues long. V lost 0 bases to trimming and J lost 7 bases, with 16 bases between them. Germline CDR1 reads SGHAT; CDR2 reads FQNNGV.

The chain has TRBV6-5 and TRBJ1-2, with 7 bases fitting TRBD1. The CDR3 contains 14 residues. The trim removed 2 bases at V and 5 bases at J, leaving 5 bases unmatched. From germline, CDR1 is MNHEY and CDR2 SVGAGI. The CDR3: CASSYGQEGYGYTF. The DNA for the CDR3 is TGTGCCAGCAGTTACGGACAGGAAGGATATGGCTACACCTTC.

About this clonotype itself: A much larger clone is a single base away; this may be a read error. Here the CDR3 reads CASSPYGTSGSNEQFF. The CDR3 nucleotides are TGTGCCAGCAGCCCGTACGGGACTAGCGGAAGCAATGAGCAGTTCTTC. This chain uses TRBV7-2 with TRBJ2-1, with TRBD2 matching 11 bases. The length of the CDR3 is 16 residues. In germline, CDR1 is SGHTA, CDR2 FQGNSA. Germline trimming cut 5 bases from V and 6 bases from J; bases unmatched to any gene: 9.

The table lists this clonotype with a few counts. This sequence joins TRBV6-2 or TRBV6-3 and TRBJ2-1; the D is unclear. CDR1 is MNHEY, CDR2 SVGEGT, per germline. The CDR3 sequence is 14 residues long. Trimming shortened V by 2 bases and J by 6 bases, and 11 bases separated the two germline ends. The DNA for the CDR3 is TGTGCCAGCAGTTACGACACGCCAAGCAATGAGCAGTTCTTC. The encoded protein is CASSYDTPSNEQFF.

This chain connects TRBV19 to TRBJ2-1, with D unresolved. Looked up from germline, CDR1 is LNHDA and CDR2 is SQIVND (reference sequence). The CDR3 runs 15 residues. The V and J ends lost 4 bases and 10 bases respectively, with 20 bases between them. In DNA, the CDR3 is TGTGCCAGTAGTAGAGCTGAAACCCTAAGGTACGAGCAGTTCTTC. As protein: CASSRAETLRYEQFF.

This clonotype occurred a few times. The genes are TRBV7-3 and TRBJ2-3; 12 nucleotides match TRBD2. The CDR3 runs 19 residues. V was clipped by 5 bases and J by 2 bases; unmatched bases: 14. The germline CDR1 and CDR2 sequences are SGHTA and FQGTGA. The CDR3 DNA reads as TGTGCCAGCAGCGCAACTAGCGGGAGGCTCTCCCTACCCACAGATACGCAGTATTTT. Its protein product is CASSATSGRLSLPTDTQYF.

This clonotype was seen a few times. The chain combines TRBV20-1 with TRBJ2-7; TRBD2 aligns across 16 bases. This CDR3 contains 18 residues. V lost 6 bases, J lost 1 base, and 12 bases stayed unmatched. CDR1 DFQATT and CDR2 SNEGSKA come from the germline V gene (reference sequence). CDR3 bases: TGCAGTGCGGTAACCGGGACTAGCGGGAGGGAAACATCCTACGAGCAGTACGTC. It is translated as CSAVTGTSGRETSYEQYV.

This clonotype was seen only a few times. The gene calls are TRBV19 and TRBJ1-2; D may be TRBD1 (5 bases). V lost 5 bases, J lost 7 bases, and 14 bases lay in between. Germline values: CDR1 LNHDA, CDR2 SQIVND (reference sequence). The CDR3 runs 13 residues. Written as DNA, the CDR3 is TGTGCCAGTAGTGTGGACACTAGGGGTGGCTACACCTTC. Translation: CASSVDTRGGYTF. Supplemented by reference TRBV19 and TRBJ1-2, the full variable domain reads DGGITQSPKYLFRKEGQNVTLSCEQNLNHDAMYWYRQDPGQGLRLIYYSQIVNDFQKGDIAEGYSVSREKKESFPLTVTSAQKNPTAFYLCASSVDTRGGYTFGSGTRLTVV.

This sequence joins TRBV20-1 and TRBJ2-1, with 11 positions matching TRBD2. The germline V gene encodes CDR1 DFQATT and CDR2 SNEGSKA (reference sequence). J was trimmed by 6 bases and V by 3 bases; bases with no gene match: 1. This CDR3 has 13 amino acids. For the CDR3, the DNA is TGCAGTGCTAGGACTAGCGGGATCAATGAGCAGTTCTTC. This sequence encodes CSARTSGINEQFF.

This clonotype was counted only a few times. The chain couples TRBV28 to TRBJ2-7; D perhaps matches TRBD2 (6 bases). With 10 bases removed from V and 6 bases from J, the gap between germline ends came to 22 bases. The CDR3 is made up of 14 amino acids. Per germline, CDR1 MDHEN and CDR2 SYDVKM. The CDR3: CATALINRRVEQYF. Here the CDR3 DNA reads TGTGCCACCGCACTAATCAACAGGAGGGTCGAGCAGTACTTC.

The V call is TRBV12-3 or TRBV12-4, the J call TRBJ2-7, with D perhaps matching TRBD1 (6 bases). CDR3 size: 13 residues. The V gene lost 6 bases and the J gene lost 7 bases, with 16 bases spanning the gap. CDR3 in DNA: TGTGCCAGCAGCGACTGGGCAGGGGTGGAGCAGTACGTC. Amino acids: CASSDWAGVEQYV.

The sample holds a few counts of this clonotype. The chain recombines TRBV24-1 with TRBJ2-1, with 11 bases lining up with TRBD2. Germline assignment: CDR1 KGHDR and CDR2 SFDVKD. V was clipped by 7 bases and J by 0 bases; unmatched bases: 13. The length of the CDR3 is 19 residues. The CDR3 DNA sequence: TGTGCCACCAGCCCTTTGACTAGCGGGACACCACGCTCCTACAATGAGCAGTTCTTC. Translated: CATSPLTSGTPRSYNEQFF.

This clonotype was seen a few times. The V gene is TRBV2, the J gene TRBJ1-5; the D is unclear. The germline V gene encodes CDR1 SNHLY and CDR2 FYNNEI. This CDR3 has 12 residues. Trimming shortened V by 6 bases and J by 9 bases, and 12 bases separated the two germline ends. The CDR3 loop reads CASSGLFGPQHF. CDR3 in DNA: TGTGCCAGCAGCGGGCTTTTCGGGCCCCAGCATTTT.

This clonotype was seen a handful of times. This chain uses TRBV29-1 with TRBJ2-2; D is uncertain. Per the germline V gene, CDR1 is SQVTM and CDR2 is ANQGSEA. CDR3 length equals 13 residues. With 2 bases removed from V and 1 base from J, the gap between germline ends came to 5 bases. As DNA, the CDR3 is TGCAGCGTTGAAAGACAGAACACCGGGGAGCTGTTTTTT. It yields the protein CSVERQNTGELFF.

The chain joins TRBV12-3 or TRBV12-4 to TRBJ2-3, with 7 bases matching TRBD1. J gave up 2 bases and V 6 bases, and 5 bases lay outside the gene matches. This CDR3 is built from 14 residues. The CDR3 region has the DNA TGTGCCAGCAGACTGGACAGGATCACAGATACGCAGTATTTT. This translates into CASRLDRITDTQYF.

The gene calls are TRBV19 and TRBJ2-3; possibly TRBD1 for D (6 bases). V was pared by 8 bases and J by 3 bases, with 18 bases between. The CDR3 totals 15 residues. Germline assignment: CDR1 LNHDA and CDR2 SQIVND (reference sequence). The CDR3 nucleotides are TGTGCCAGTCACAGGACAGACGTTGGTACAGATACGCAGTATTTT. It is translated as CASHRTDVGTDTQYF.

This clonotype was found many times. The rearrangement links TRBV7-6 to TRBJ2-1; D is uncertain. This CDR3 has 14 residues. The germline V gene encodes CDR1 SGHVS and CDR2 FNYEAQ. The germline V and J ends were trimmed by 4 bases and 5 bases, with 12 bases remaining between them. CDR3 sequence reads: CASSSPDMNNEQFF. The CDR3 DNA reads as TGTGCCAGCAGCTCCCCTGACATGAACAATGAGCAGTTCTTC.

This clonotype was observed at least ten times. The genes are TRBV7-3 and TRBJ2-3, with 13 bases identical to TRBD2. This CDR3 region has 17 residues. Unmatched junction bases numbered 3, after V lost 3 bases and J lost 0 bases. Germline-derived CDR1 and CDR2 are SGHTA and FQGTGA. CDR3 coding DNA: TGTGCCAGCAGCTTTGGACTAGCGGGAGCTAGCACAGATACGCAGTATTTT. This codes for CASSFGLAGASTDTQYF. The whole variable domain, filled in from reference TRBV7-3 and TRBJ2-3, reads GAGVSQTPSNKVTEKGKYVELRCDPISGHTALYWYRQSLGQGPEFLIYFQGTGAADDSGLPNDRFFAVRPEGSVSTLKIQRTERGDSAVYLCASSFGLAGASTDTQYFGPGTRLTVL.

This clonotype was observed a handful of times. The rearrangement uses TRBV29-1 and TRBJ2-3, with D perhaps assigned TRBD1 or TRBD2 (5 bases each). The V end was cut by 0 bases, the J end by 1 base, with 14 bases between. The germline gives CDR1 SQVTM, CDR2 ANQGSEA. The CDR3 has 16 residues. The CDR3 DNA follows: TGCAGCGTTGAAGATCGATACGGGGCAGGCACAGATACGCAGTATTTT. It yields the protein CSVEDRYGAGTDTQYF.

This clonotype has a count of ten or more. V and J are TRBV7-2 and TRBJ2-7; the D is unclear. Germline CDR1 reads SGHTA; CDR2 reads FQGNSA. The ends were cut back, 1 base at V and 7 bases at J, with 14 bases in the middle. This CDR3 region has 14 residues. CDR3 loop: CASSLGPRLGEQYF. The CDR3 nucleotides are TGTGCCAGCAGCTTAGGACCGCGGTTGGGGGAGCAGTACTTC.

V usage is TRBV7-2 and J usage is TRBJ1-4; the match to TRBD1 covers 7 bases. Trimming took 5 bases from V and 6 from J; bases not matched to a gene: 12. CDR1 is SGHTA and CDR2 is FQGNSA in the germline V gene. This CDR3 has 16 residues. CDR3 residues: CASSAWGGTEDEKLFF. CDR3 nucleotide sequence: TGTGCCAGCAGCGCCTGGGGGGGGACAGAGGATGAAAAACTGTTTTTT.

V and J are TRBV20-1 and TRBJ2-1; the match to TRBD2 covers 7 bases. The germline gives CDR1 DFQATT, CDR2 SNEGSKA (reference sequence). This CDR3 comprises 13 residues. Trimming removed 6 bases from V and 4 bases from J; junction bases left unmatched: 6. The CDR3 sequence is CSAPTSPYNEQFF. As DNA, the CDR3 is TGCAGTGCCCCGACTAGCCCTTACAATGAGCAGTTCTTC.

In this sample, this clonotype turned up a few times. J is TRBJ1-1 and V is TRBV7-8; D perhaps matches TRBD1 (5 bases). V lost 5 bases, J lost 3 bases, and 13 bases lay in between. The CDR3 sequence is 14 residues long. CDR1 and CDR2 from the germline V gene are SGHVS and FQNEAQ. The CDR3 here is CASSRGLPDTEAFF. The CDR3 nucleotides are TGTGCCAGCAGCCGGGGACTCCCGGACACTGAAGCTTTCTTT.

The chain employs TRBV5-1 and TRBJ1-1; D is possibly TRBD1 (5 bases). The V gene's germline CDR1 is SGHRS and CDR2 YFSETQ. V was cut by 0 bases and J by 2 bases, with 11 bases left in between. This CDR3 comprises 15 residues. The CDR3 DNA reads TGCGCCAGCAGCTTGGCCTCGGGGGATAACACTGAAGCTTTCTTT. This encodes CASSLASGDNTEAFF.

The rearrangement links TRBV12-3 or TRBV12-4 to TRBJ2-1; the match to TRBD2 covers 9 bases. V gave up 3 bases and J gave up 4 bases; unmatched junction bases: 4. This CDR3 has 15 amino acids. CDR3 coding DNA: TGTGCCAGCAGTTTCGGCGGGAGGGCTTACAATGAGCAGTTCTTC. As protein: CASSFGGRAYNEQFF.